This T cell receptor beta chain appears in the sequencing data of a study of T cells expressing NK-cell markers. Study observations and caveats: In about 6 donors, dominant NKG2C+ clonotypes were roughly 1.0-8% of CD8+ T cells.

TCR beta cDNA was made by 5'RACE template switching with UMIs. TCRdb reprocessed the 5' RACE reads and keeps a single row for each CDR3 protein, giving no DNA. Its table records around 550,000 distinct CDR3 sequences. Points on this clonotype: Its specificity is not known.

What was sequenced was blood T cells: a sorted CD56 or NKG2C T cell subset, CD4+ or CD8+ T cells, or bulk PBMC T cells (not recorded which). This clonotype was sampled from a young man in good health.

The CDR3 sequence is CASSLAMRNEQFF. V gene TRBV5-1 combines with J gene TRBJ2-1. The V gene's germline CDR1 is SGHRS and CDR2 YFSETQ. The CDR3 extends over 13 amino acids.